A single sample gave rise to the 11 T cell receptor beta chains below, sequenced in a study of T-cell reconstitution after alpha-beta-depleted transplantation in children. TCRbeta library construction was performed incorporating unique molecular identifiers. In TCRdb, the PCR reads were re-called with MiXCR into one record per CDR3 protein. This repertoire shows about 590,000 distinct CDR3 sequences, approximately 13% found once; its top ten account for roughly 2.3%. The source was PBMCs, mostly from graft donor cells, collected 360 days after TCRalphabeta/CD19-depleted stem cell transplant. These receptors all stem from a male patient between 10 and 17 years old who had a stem cell transplant for acute myeloid leukemia, so the T cells may come from the graft donor.

This CDR3 reads CASRENYNVLTF. Here the CDR3 DNA reads TGTGCCAGCAGGGAAAACTACAACGTCCTGACTTTC. The J gene is TRBJ2-6, the V gene TRBV27; no clear D gene. Germline V CDR1 and CDR2: MNHEY, SMNVEV (reference sequence). Trimming left V 6 bases short and J 9 bases short, with 9 bases between. CDR3 length equals 12 residues.

This clonotype came up a few times. Here the CDR3 reads CASSSPRKGDTGELFF. The CDR3 DNA reads as TGCGCCAGCAGCTCCCCTAGAAAAGGGGACACCGGGGAGCTGTTTTTT. The V and J genes are TRBV5-1 and TRBJ2-2; the D gene is possibly TRBD1 (5 bases). Deletions cut 3 bases from V and 3 bases from J, with 15 bases between. The length of the CDR3 is 16 residues. Per germline, CDR1 SGHRS and CDR2 YFSETQ. Together with reference TRBV5-1 and TRBJ2-2, the CDR3 gives the full variable domain: KAGVTQTPRYLIKTRGQQVTLSCSPISGHRSVSWYQQTPGQGLQFLFEYFSETQRNKGNFPGRFSGRQFSNSRSEMNVSTLELGDSALYLCASSSPRKGDTGELFFGEGSRLTVL.

This clonotype was detected only a few times. This rearrangement joins TRBV6-1 to TRBJ2-2, with a weak D call TRBD2 (5 bases). This CDR3 region has 13 residues. V lost 6 bases and J lost 7, with 12 bases in between. CDR1 and CDR2 (germline): MNHNS, SASEGT. As DNA, the CDR3 is TGTGCCAGCAGCCGGCGCGCGGGCGGGGAGCTGTTTTTT. This encodes CASSRRAGGELFF.

The V gene is TRBV4-3, the J gene TRBJ2-7; D might be TRBD1 (6 bases). Trimming took off 1 base at V and 6 bases at J, with 13 bases between the two ends. CDR3 length equals 14 residues. Germline V gene lookup returns CDR1 LGHNA and CDR2 YSLEER. The CDR3 sequence: CASSQVGAMGEQYF. Written as DNA, the CDR3 is TGCGCCAGCAGCCAAGTGGGGGCTATGGGCGAGCAGTACTTC.

This clonotype was detected only a few times. The chain joins TRBV12-3 or TRBV12-4 to TRBJ2-7; a possible D gene is TRBD2 (6 bases). V was shortened by 6 bases and J by 8 bases, with 23 bases between the two germline ends. The CDR3 is 15 residues long. The CDR3: CASSLGGTGTSQQYF. The CDR3 bases are TGTGCCAGCAGCCTAGGAGGGACTGGCACCTCTCAGCAGTACTTC.

The chain uses TRBV7-2 and TRBJ2-2, with 7 bases identical to TRBD1. J gave up 6 bases and V 1 base, and 5 bases lay outside the gene matches. The V gene's germline CDR1 is SGHTA and CDR2 FQGNSA. The CDR3 runs 15 residues. CDR3 DNA: TGTGCCAGCAGCTTAGTGCGGACAGGCCCCGGGGAGCTGTTTTTT. This encodes CASSLVRTGPGELFF.

The chain links TRBV18 to TRBJ2-3; no clear D gene. The CDR3 has 17 amino acids. Germline values: CDR1 KGHSH, CDR2 LQKENI. V was trimmed by 6 bases and J by 4 bases, leaving 23 bases between them. This CDR3 reads CASSSVPVWSTSDTQYF. CDR3 DNA sequence: TGTGCCAGCTCGTCCGTTCCCGTTTGGAGTACGTCAGATACGCAGTATTTT.

V usage is TRBV15 and J usage is TRBJ2-7; 10 bases are shared with TRBD1. Unmatched junction bases numbered 5, after V lost 4 bases and J lost 2 bases. The V gene's germline CDR1 is LNHNV and CDR2 YYDKDF (reference sequence). CDR3 length: 15 amino acids. The CDR3 bases are TGTGCCACCAGCACCCCTGGGACAGGGGCCTACGAGCAGTACTTC. Translating it yields CATSTPGTGAYEQYF.

This clonotype was seen just once. The rearrangement joins TRBV18 to TRBJ1-5; TRBD1 matches 10 bases. This CDR3 has 17 amino acids. Germline CDR1 KGHSH, CDR2 LQKENI. With V trimmed by 2 bases and J by 3 bases, 7 bases remained unmatched. CDR3 region: CASSPAPGQGTNQPQHF. The CDR3 nucleotides read TGTGCCAGCTCACCAGCCCCGGGACAGGGGACCAATCAGCCCCAGCATTTT.

The J gene is TRBJ2-1, the V gene TRBV6-2 or TRBV6-3, with TRBD1 as a possible D gene (6 bases). From germline, CDR1 is MNHEY and CDR2 SVGEGT. V lost 0 bases to trimming and J lost 4 bases, with 13 bases between them. CDR3 length equals 16 residues. DNA for the CDR3: TGTGCCAGCAGTTACTCGAGGGGGATTTATTACAATGAGCAGTTCTTC. It translates to CASSYSRGIYYNEQFF.

This clonotype has only a few counts. The chain joins TRBV7-8 to TRBJ2-7; TRBD2 matches 8 bases. Trimming removed 1 base from V and 4 bases from J; junction bases left unmatched: 12. Germline V gene sequence: CDR1 SGHVS, CDR2 FQNEAQ. This CDR3 is 17 amino acids long. This CDR3 reads CASSLGKVGTRGYEQYF. CDR3 nucleotides: TGTGCCAGCAGCTTAGGCAAGGTGGGGACTAGAGGATACGAGCAGTACTTC.